Shown below are 28 T cell receptor beta chains from a single sample sequenced in a study of early T cells in non-severe SARS-CoV-2 infection. TCRdb ran MiXCR on the 5' RACE reads and lists one entry per CDR3 protein. The sample lists around 28,000 distinct CDR3 sequences; roughly 4.1% were seen once. Sequences were obtained from whole blood. The receptor source for this set is an adult who was a healthcare worker with PCR-confirmed SARS-CoV-2 infection or an uninfected control (not recorded which).

This clonotype was recorded at least ten times. This chain links TRBV9 with TRBJ2-7; tentatively, D is TRBD1 (6 bases). Trimming removed 4 bases from V and 3 bases from J, with 17 bases in between. Germline V gives CDR1 SGDLS, CDR2 YYNGEE. The CDR3 consists of 15 residues. In nucleotides, the CDR3 is TGTGCCAGCAGCCCCGAGGGACACCGAATCTACGAGCAGTACTTC. It encodes CASSPEGHRIYEQYF.

This clonotype appeared many times. The rearrangement joins TRBV2 to TRBJ2-1; 9 nucleotides line up with TRBD2. CDR1 is SNHLY and CDR2 is FYNNEI in the germline V gene. This CDR3 region has 15 residues. V lost 9 bases to trimming and J lost 7 bases; unmatched junction nucleotides: 13. The CDR3 protein is CASSPSGARGNEQFF. DNA of the CDR3: TGTGCCAGTTCCCCTAGCGGGGCCCGGGGGAATGAGCAGTTCTTC.

In its sample, this clonotype was seen many times. The chain links TRBV4-1 to TRBJ1-1; TRBD1 matches at 7 bases. CDR1 MGHRA and CDR2 YSYEKL come from the germline V gene. CDR3 length equals 13 residues. V gave up 4 bases and J gave up 7 bases; unmatched junction bases: 6. CDR3: CASSLRGGSEAFF. CDR3 in DNA: TGCGCCAGCAGCCTCCGAGGGGGCAGTGAAGCTTTCTTT.

The chain is built from TRBV29-1 and TRBJ2-5; no firm D call. V was clipped by 4 bases and J by 3 bases, with 15 bases between them. The germline gives CDR1 SQVTM, CDR2 ANQGSEA. The CDR3 loop spans 14 amino acids. CDR3 region: CSVGYMASEETQYF. The DNA of the CDR3 is TGCAGCGTTGGGTACATGGCGTCAGAAGAGACCCAGTACTTC.

This CDR3 is CASSLAGGTDTQYF. The CDR3 coding sequence is TGTGCCAGCAGCTTAGCGGGAGGCACAGATACGCAGTATTTT. The genes are TRBV7-6 and TRBJ2-3; perhaps TRBD2 as D (5 bases). Trimming left V 0 bases short and J 1 base short, with 5 bases between. Germline lookup yields CDR1 SGHVS and CDR2 FNYEAQ. The CDR3 sequence is 14 residues long.

Ten or more counts support this clonotype. This chain links TRBV3-1 with TRBJ2-5; D is possibly TRBD2 (5 bases). The germline gives CDR1 LGHDT, CDR2 YNNKEL (reference sequence). The CDR3 runs 14 residues. Trimming removed 2 bases at V and 5 bases at J, with 12 bases between. As DNA, the CDR3 is TGTGCCAGCAGCCAAACAACTAGTTTCGAGACCCAGTACTTC. It is translated as CASSQTTSFETQYF.

This clonotype has a count of ten or more. The chain combines TRBV20-1 with TRBJ2-5, with TRBD2 identical over 12 bases. Per the germline V gene, CDR1 is DFQATT and CDR2 is SNEGSKA (reference sequence). The CDR3 length is 14 residues. Trimming cost V 6 bases and J 5 bases; bases outside gene matches: 7. In DNA, the CDR3 is TGCAGTGCCGCGCGACTAGCGGGAGTGGAGACCCAGTACTTC. Amino acid sequence: CSAARLAGVETQYF.

At least ten counts were recorded for this clonotype. This chain connects TRBV6-2 or TRBV6-3 to TRBJ2-1, with 9 bases identical to TRBD2. Trimming removed 4 bases from V and 4 bases from J; junction bases left unmatched: 11. CDR1 is MNHEY, CDR2 SVGEGT, per germline. The CDR3 has 17 amino acids. The DNA for the CDR3 is TGTGCCAGCAGTTGGTATAGCGGGAGTATCATGTACAATGAGCAGTTCTTC. Encoded protein: CASSWYSGSIMYNEQFF.

This clonotype was counted between two and nine times. J is TRBJ1-2 and V is TRBV20-1, with 8 positions matching TRBD1. Per germline, CDR1 DFQATT and CDR2 SNEGSKA (reference sequence). This CDR3 region has 17 residues. With V trimmed by 1 base and J by 5 bases, 15 bases remained unmatched. CDR3 DNA: TGCAGTGCTAGAGTCCTGGACAGGGAAGGGCCTTTATATGGCTACACCTTC. Translated: CSARVLDREGPLYGYTF.

This clonotype was seen many times. The genes are TRBV6-4 and TRBJ2-1; TRBD2 might be the D (6 bases). Trimming removed 2 bases at V and 4 bases at J, with 12 bases between. Germline CDR1 MRHNA, CDR2 SNTAGT. This CDR3 contains 15 residues. The CDR3, as DNA: TGTGCCAGCAGTGACGAAGCGGGCAAATACAATGAGCAGTTCTTC. Protein sequence: CASSDEAGKYNEQFF.

By proportion, this clonotype is medium-sized. This chain uses TRBV20-1 with TRBJ2-7, with D hard to call. Germline CDR1 reads DFQATT; CDR2 reads SNEGSKA (reference sequence). There are 12 residues in the CDR3. V lost 4 bases, J lost 1 base, and 8 bases lay in between. The CDR3 region has the DNA TGCAGTGCTATGGGCGATTCCTACGAGCAGTACTTC. Translated: CSAMGDSYEQYF.

This clonotype was detected many times. V usage is TRBV20-1 and J usage is TRBJ2-3; the D gene is possibly TRBD2 (5 bases). CDR1 is DFQATT, CDR2 SNEGSKA, per germline (reference sequence). V was cut by 3 bases and J by 0 bases, with 7 bases left in between. This CDR3 is built from 13 residues. CDR3 nucleotide sequence: TGCAGTGCTAGTACTAGTAGCACAGATACGCAGTATTTT. Translation gives CSASTSSTDTQYF.

This clonotype was recorded many times. The chain has TRBV7-9 and TRBJ1-4; D remains ambiguous. Trimming removed 5 bases at V and 0 bases at J, with 16 bases between. The CDR3 runs 17 residues. The V gene's germline CDR1 is SEHNR and CDR2 FQNEAQ (reference sequence). The CDR3 DNA follows: TGTGCCAGCAGCCCCCCATACAGACTCGCAACTAATGAAAAACTGTTTTTT. Residues: CASSPPYRLATNEKLFF.

This clonotype was counted ten times or more. This chain uses TRBV7-6 with TRBJ2-5; TRBD2 agrees at 7 bases. The V gene's germline CDR1 is SGHVS and CDR2 FNYEAQ. Trimming at V came to 5 bases and at J to 1 base, leaving 10 bases not matched to a gene. This CDR3 has 16 residues. The CDR3 bases are TGTGCCAGCAGCCCGTTCGGGCGGGAGTTCCAAGAGACCCAGTACTTC. This translates into CASSPFGREFQETQYF. Filled out from reference TRBV7-6 and TRBJ2-5, the complete variable domain reads GAGVSQSPRYKVTKRGQDVALRCDPISGHVSLYWYRQALGQGPEFLTYFNYEAQQDKSGLPNDRFSAERPEGSISTLTIQRTEQRDSAMYRCASSPFGREFQETQYFGPGTRLLVL.

In this sample, this clonotype turned up many times. The chain joins TRBV29-1 to TRBJ1-4; tentatively, D is TRBD1 (6 bases). Per the germline V gene, CDR1 is SQVTM and CDR2 is ANQGSEA. Deletions cut 4 bases from V and 4 bases from J, with 16 bases between. The CDR3 contains 15 residues. The DNA of the CDR3 is TGCAGCGTTGCCCCGGGGGGGGGACATAATGAAAAACTGTTTTTT. Translation: CSVAPGGGHNEKLFF.

This clonotype appeared many times. This chain links TRBV4-2 with TRBJ2-1; possibly TRBD2 for D (6 bases). Germline CDR1 reads LGHNA; CDR2 reads YNFKEQ. This CDR3 comprises 15 residues. V dropped 0 bases and J dropped 10 bases, with 16 bases sitting between them. The CDR3 nucleotides are TGTGCCAGCAGCCAAGACCCCTCACGGAGGGACGAGCAGTTCTTC. Translating it yields CASSQDPSRRDEQFF.

This clonotype was counted ten times or more. The chain links TRBV7-9 to TRBJ1-6; D not certain. This CDR3 contains 13 residues. V was clipped by 5 bases and J by 5 bases, with 7 bases between them. Germline V gene data show CDR1 as SEHNR and CDR2 as FQNEAQ (reference sequence). The CDR3 reads CASSGLHNSPLHF. The CDR3, as DNA: TGTGCCAGCAGCGGCCTTCATAATTCACCCCTCCACTTT. The full variable domain, in which reference TRBV7-9 and TRBJ1-6 provide the parts outside the CDR3, is DTGVSQNPRHKITKRGQNVTFRCDPISEHNRLYWYRQTLGQGPEFLTYFQNEAQLEKSRLLSDRFSAERPKGSFSTLEIQRTEQGDSAMYLCASSGLHNSPLHFGNGTRLTVT.

In this sample, this clonotype turned up many times. The chain couples TRBV9 to TRBJ1-1, with D hard to call. In germline, CDR1 is SGDLS, CDR2 YYNGEE. The CDR3 runs 14 residues. Between the trimmed V and J ends, which lost 2 bases and 4 bases, there was a span of 12 bases. CDR3 nucleotide sequence: TGTGCCAGCAGCGTCGAGGGTTATGGCACTGAAGCTTTCTTT. This gives the protein CASSVEGYGTEAFF.

V is TRBV6-5 and J is TRBJ2-7, with 9 positions matching TRBD2. Trimming took 1 base from V and 6 from J; bases not matched to a gene: 10. From germline, CDR1 is MNHEY and CDR2 SVGAGI. This CDR3 spans 16 amino acids. As DNA, the CDR3 is TGTGCCAGCAGTTACTTCGCGGGAGGGCCCCCAGGCGAGCAGTACTTC. This encodes CASSYFAGGPPGEQYF.

This clonotype has ten or more counts. The chain joins TRBV18 to TRBJ1-1; tentatively, D is TRBD1 (5 bases). V lost 0 bases to trimming and J lost 2 bases, with 10 bases between them. The germline V gene has CDR1 KGHSH and CDR2 LQKENI. CDR3 length: 15 residues. Written as DNA, the CDR3 is TGTGCCAGCTCACCACCGGGCAGGGCTAACACTGAAGCTTTCTTT. As protein: CASSPPGRANTEAFF.

The rearrangement links TRBV12-3 or TRBV12-4 to TRBJ2-5, with 8 bases fitting TRBD1. This CDR3 is 14 amino acids long. Trimming took 6 bases from V and 4 from J; bases not matched to a gene: 7. CDR3 loop: CASSTGQGLETQYF. The CDR3, as DNA: TGTGCCAGCAGCACCGGACAGGGACTAGAGACCCAGTACTTC.

Many counts were recorded for this clonotype. The chain uses TRBV5-4 and TRBJ2-3; 7 nucleotides line up with TRBD2. Germline V gene lookup returns CDR1 SGHNT and CDR2 YYREEE (reference sequence). This CDR3 has 13 amino acids. V lost 4 bases and J lost 5; bases outside the gene matches: 4. CDR3 residues: CASSGSSGDTQYF. Here the CDR3 DNA reads TGTGCCAGCAGCGGATCTAGCGGAGATACGCAGTATTTT.

This clonotype was counted ten times or more. This chain connects TRBV5-6 to TRBJ2-1, with D hard to call. Germline V gene data show CDR1 as SGHDT and CDR2 as YYEEEE. This CDR3 comprises 14 residues. With 3 bases removed from V and 4 bases from J, the gap between germline ends came to 11 bases. The CDR3 spells CASSSQLGYNEQFF. The CDR3 nucleotides are TGTGCCAGCAGCTCTCAGTTAGGGTACAATGAGCAGTTCTTC.

This clonotype was seen at least ten times. J is TRBJ2-7 and V is TRBV14; no clear D gene. The length of the CDR3 is 13 residues. The ends were cut back, 2 bases at V and 6 bases at J, with 11 bases in the middle. Germline loops: CDR1 SGHDN, CDR2 FVKESK. Here the CDR3 reads CASSQPGRSEQYF. In nucleotides, the CDR3 is TGTGCCAGCAGCCAACCTGGCCGCTCCGAGCAGTACTTC. The variable domain in full, completed from reference TRBV14 and TRBJ2-7, reads EAGVTQFPSHSVIEKGQTVTLRCDPISGHDNLYWYRRVMGKEIKFLLHFVKESKQDESGMPNNRFLAERTGGTYSTLKVQPAELEDSGVYFCASSQPGRSEQYFGPGTRLTVT.

The sample holds many counts of this clonotype. This chain uses TRBV28 with TRBJ2-7, with TRBD2 identical over 7 bases. CDR3 size: 14 residues. Looked up from germline, CDR1 is MDHEN and CDR2 is SYDVKM. The trim removed 6 bases at V and 0 bases at J, leaving 5 bases unmatched. The CDR3 loop reads CASRPRELSYEQYF. The DNA for the CDR3 is TGTGCCAGCAGGCCGCGGGAGCTCTCCTACGAGCAGTACTTC.

This clonotype was detected many times. The chain couples TRBV29-1 to TRBJ2-5; D remains unclear. The CDR3 consists of 10 residues. V shed 2 bases and J shed 4 bases, with 2 bases lying between them. Per germline, CDR1 SQVTM and CDR2 ANQGSEA. The CDR3 protein is CSVERETQYF. As DNA, the CDR3 is TGCAGCGTTGAAAGAGAGACCCAGTACTTC. Combining the CDR3 with reference TRBV29-1 and TRBJ2-5 gives the whole variable domain SAVISQKPSRDICQRGTSLTIQCQVDSQVTMMFWYRQQPGQSLTLIATANQGSEATYESGFVIDKFPISRPNLTFSTLTVSNMSPEDSSIYLCSVERETQYFGPGTRLLVL.

This chain links TRBV12-3 or TRBV12-4 with TRBJ1-3, with a weak D call TRBD1 (6 bases). This CDR3 has 15 amino acids. Deletions cut 5 bases from V and 4 bases from J, with 15 bases between. This CDR3 reads CASSPPGAAGNTIYF. The CDR3 nucleotides are TGTGCCAGCAGTCCGCCAGGGGCAGCCGGAAACACCATATATTTT.

This clonotype was observed a handful of times. The genes are TRBV10-1 and TRBJ2-1; D gene ambiguous. CDR1 is WNHNN, CDR2 SYGVQD, per germline (reference sequence). Trimming removed 4 bases at V and 7 bases at J, with 8 bases between. The CDR3 consists of 12 residues. The CDR3 spells CASSAGPNEQFF. The CDR3, as DNA: TGCGCCAGCAGTGCTGGACCAAATGAGCAGTTCTTC.